The rows below give T cell receptor beta chains drawn from one sample of a study of blood T cell repertoires in COVID-19. Clones were sequenced by immunoSEQ multiplex PCR, and TCRdb holds only the in-frame ones, with some missing. The sample records about 250,000 clones, roughly 90% being singletons. Sequences were obtained from peripheral blood. The receptor source for this set is a woman aged 40 to 50 who had recovered from COVID-19. Each CDR3 is given with its conserved first and last residue. A D gene is named only where the DNA matches it firmly. Size tells how often a clone was seen (once, few, many) or the class of an expanded clone, and some rows leave it out.

>-|TRBD2|TRBV12-5|TRBJ2-5
CASGSPFGGRQETQYF
TGTGCTAGTGGTTCCCCCTTCGGCGGGAGGCAAGAGACCCAGTACTTC
>-|-|TRBV9|TRBJ2-7
CASSVAGGRPYEQYF
TGTGCCAGCAGCGTAGCGGGGGGCCGTCCCTACGAGCAGTACTTC
>-|TRBD2|TRBV4-3|TRBJ2-1
CASSRSGGAFNEQFF
TGCGCCAGCAGCCGTAGCGGGGGGGCTTTCAATGAGCAGTTCTTC
>-|-|TRBV14|TRBJ2-2
CASSQEPSPNTGELFF
TGTGCCAGCAGCCAAGAGCCTAGCCCGAACACCGGGGAGCTGTTTTTT
>few|TRBD1|TRBV7-3|TRBJ1-1
CASSNPGQTTEAFF
TGTGCCAGCAGCAATCCGGGACAGACGACTGAAGCTTTCTTT
>-|-|TRBV12-3/TRBV12-4|TRBJ2-7
CASSPGTYEQYF
TGTGCCAGCAGTCCTGGCACCTACGAGCAGTACTTC
>-|-|TRBV7-9|TRBJ1-4
CASSLGAGKEKLFF
TGTGCCAGCAGCTTAGGGGCAGGGAAGGAAAAACTGTTTTTT
>-|TRBD1|TRBV6-5|TRBJ1-5
CASSSTGGGNQPQHF
TGTGCCAGCAGTTCCACAGGGGGTGGCAATCAGCCCCAGCATTTT
>-|-|TRBV15|TRBJ1-3
CATSRERVGSGNTIYF
TGTGCCACCAGCAGAGAGAGGGTCGGCTCTGGAAACACCATATATTTT
>-|-|TRBV4-3|TRBJ2-2
CASSQSHGVGELFF
TGCGCCAGCAGCCAATCCCACGGGGTCGGGGAGCTGTTTTTT
>-|-|TRBV6-5|TRBJ1-5
CASTSRQVSNQPQHF
TGTGCCAGCACTTCACGACAGGTTAGCAATCAGCCCCAGCATTTT
>-|TRBD2|TRBV5-1|TRBJ2-1
CASNRGTGGPDEQFF
TGCGCCAGCAACCGAGGGACGGGAGGGCCCGATGAGCAGTTCTTC
>-|-|TRBV6-5|TRBJ1-5
CASSPTDRSGQPQHF
TGTGCCAGCAGCCCGACTGACAGGTCAGGTCAGCCCCAGCATTTT
>-|TRBD1|TRBV30|TRBJ2-2
CAWSPRDRVTGELFF
TGTGCCTGGAGTCCCCGGGACAGGGTGACCGGGGAGCTGTTTTTT
>once|-|TRBV7-9|TRBJ1-1
CASSLALNTEAFF
TGTGCCAGCAGCTTAGCACTAAACACTGAAGCTTTCTTT
>-|TRBD1|TRBV30|TRBJ2-7
CAWSRTGTGPYEQYF
TGTGCCTGGAGCAGAACCGGGACAGGGCCCTACGAGCAGTACTTC
>-|-|TRBV9|TRBJ2-1
CASSVEVRVSYNEQFF
TGTGCCAGCAGCGTAGAGGTCCGGGTCTCCTACAATGAGCAGTTCTTC